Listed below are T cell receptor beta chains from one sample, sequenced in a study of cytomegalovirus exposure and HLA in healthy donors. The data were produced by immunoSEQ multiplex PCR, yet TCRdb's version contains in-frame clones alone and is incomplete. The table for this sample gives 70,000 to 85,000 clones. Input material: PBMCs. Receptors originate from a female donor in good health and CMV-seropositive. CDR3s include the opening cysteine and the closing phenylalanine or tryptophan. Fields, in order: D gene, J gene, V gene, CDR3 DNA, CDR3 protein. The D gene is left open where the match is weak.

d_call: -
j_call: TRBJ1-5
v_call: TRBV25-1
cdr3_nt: TGTGCCAGCAGTGGAGGCAATCAGCCCCAGCATTTT
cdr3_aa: CASSGGNQPQHF

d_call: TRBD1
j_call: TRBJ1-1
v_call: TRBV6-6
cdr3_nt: TGTGCCAGCAGTTACCCCTCAGGGGGCAGTATCACTGAAGCTTTCTTT
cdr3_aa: CASSYPSGGSITEAFF

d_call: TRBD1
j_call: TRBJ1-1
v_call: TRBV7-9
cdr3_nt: TGTGCCAGCAGCTTATTTCGACAGGGACACATGAACACTGAAGCTTTCTTT
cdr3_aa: CASSLFRQGHMNTEAFF

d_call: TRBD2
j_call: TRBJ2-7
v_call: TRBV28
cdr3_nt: TGTGCCAGCAGTTTAGAACTAGCGGGAGGGGAGCAGTACTTC
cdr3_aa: CASSLELAGGEQYF

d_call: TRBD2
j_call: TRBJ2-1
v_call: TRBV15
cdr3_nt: TGTGCCACCAGCAGAGACGGCGGGAGGGCTCGCAGTGAGCAGTTCTTC
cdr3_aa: CATSRDGGRARSEQFF

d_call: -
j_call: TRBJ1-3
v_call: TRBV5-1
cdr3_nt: TGCGCCAGCAGGGGAGCTGGAAACACCATATATTTT
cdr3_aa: CASRGAGNTIYF

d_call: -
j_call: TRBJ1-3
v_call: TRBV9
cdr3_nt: TGTGCCAGCAGCGTTACAGATTCTGGAAACACCATATATTTT
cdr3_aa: CASSVTDSGNTIYF

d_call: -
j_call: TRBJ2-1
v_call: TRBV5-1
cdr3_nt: TGCGCCAGCAGCTTGGGGGCGCAGTCCAATGAGCAGTTCTTC
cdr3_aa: CASSLGAQSNEQFF

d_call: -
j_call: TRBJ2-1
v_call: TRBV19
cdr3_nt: TGTGCCAGCGGGGAGGTTGAGCAGTTCTTC
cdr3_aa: CASGEVEQFF

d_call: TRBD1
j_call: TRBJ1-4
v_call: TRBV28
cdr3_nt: TGTGCCAGCAGGTTCAGGGGGCGCGATGAAAAACTGTTTTTT
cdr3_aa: CASRFRGRDEKLFF

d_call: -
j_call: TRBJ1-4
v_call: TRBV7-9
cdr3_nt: TGTGCCAGCAGCCTACTCTGGCAGGGCAGAGAAAAACTGTTTTTT
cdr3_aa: CASSLLWQGREKLFF

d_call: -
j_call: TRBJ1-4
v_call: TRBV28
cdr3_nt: TGTGCCACCTGTCCCAACAGGCCTAATGAAAAACTGTTTTTT
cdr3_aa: CATCPNRPNEKLFF

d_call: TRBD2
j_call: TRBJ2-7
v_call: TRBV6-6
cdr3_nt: TGTGCCAGCAGTTACTCCTTTGCGGGAGGTACCTACGAGCAGTACTTC
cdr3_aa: CASSYSFAGGTYEQYF

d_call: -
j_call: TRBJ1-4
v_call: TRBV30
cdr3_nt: TGTGCCTGGAGTGTACGGTTTAATGAAAAACTGTTTTTT
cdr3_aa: CAWSVRFNEKLFF

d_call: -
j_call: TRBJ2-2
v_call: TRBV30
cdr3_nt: TGTGCCTGGAGTATGAGGGTCTCCGGGGAGCTGTTTTTT
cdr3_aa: CAWSMRVSGELFF

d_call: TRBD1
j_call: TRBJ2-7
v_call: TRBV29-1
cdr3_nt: TGCAGCGTTGAGGGGATGACAGGGAAGAGCTCTCTCCCCTACGAGCAGTACTTC
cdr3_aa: CSVEGMTGKSSLPYEQYF

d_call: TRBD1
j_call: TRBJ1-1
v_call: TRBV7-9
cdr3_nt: TGTGCCAGCAGCAAGATGGGACAGGAAGCTTTCTTT
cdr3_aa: CASSKMGQEAFF

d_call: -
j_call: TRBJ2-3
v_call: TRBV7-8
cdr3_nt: TGTGCTCTTAGGTTCAGCGAGACAGAGCCTGAGGACACAGATACGCAGTATTTT
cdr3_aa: CALRFSETEPEDTDTQYF

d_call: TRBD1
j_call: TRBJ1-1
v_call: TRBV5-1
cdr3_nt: TGCGCCAGCAGCTTGACAGGGGCGGCCACTGAAGCTTTCTTT
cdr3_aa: CASSLTGAATEAFF

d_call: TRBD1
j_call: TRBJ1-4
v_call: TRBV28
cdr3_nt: TGTGCCAGCACAAGGACAGGGGGTACTAATGAAAAACTGTTTTTT
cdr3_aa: CASTRTGGTNEKLFF

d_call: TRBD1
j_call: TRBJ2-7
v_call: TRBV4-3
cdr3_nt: TGCGCCAGCAGCACGCGACAGGGAAACGAGCAGTACTTC
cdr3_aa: CASSTRQGNEQYF

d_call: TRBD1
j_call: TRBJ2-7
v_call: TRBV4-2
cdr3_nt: TGTGCCAGCAGCCCCTATACGACAGGGTCAGACTCCTACGAGCAGTACTTC
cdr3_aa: CASSPYTTGSDSYEQYF

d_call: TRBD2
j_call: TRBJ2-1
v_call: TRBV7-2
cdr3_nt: TGTGCCAGCAGCTTTGGGGGTGGACTAGCGGGAGTAGATGAGCAGTTCTTC
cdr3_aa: CASSFGGGLAGVDEQFF

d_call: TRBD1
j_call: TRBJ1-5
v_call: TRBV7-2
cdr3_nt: TGTGCCAGCAGCTTGGGACAGGGGATTTATAGCAATCAGCCCCAGCATTTT
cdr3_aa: CASSLGQGIYSNQPQHF

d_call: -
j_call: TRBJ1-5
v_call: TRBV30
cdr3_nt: TGTGCCTGGAGTTCAGGGGCGGGGGCCCAGCATTTT
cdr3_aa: CAWSSGAGAQHF

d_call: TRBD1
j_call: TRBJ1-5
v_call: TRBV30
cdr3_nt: TGTGCCTGGAGTCCCGGGACAGGGGGTCAGCCCCAGCATTTT
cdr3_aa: CAWSPGTGGQPQHF

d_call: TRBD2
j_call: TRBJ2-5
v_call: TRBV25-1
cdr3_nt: TGTGCCAGCAGTGAACCGGGACTAGCCCAGTACTTC
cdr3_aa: CASSEPGLAQYF

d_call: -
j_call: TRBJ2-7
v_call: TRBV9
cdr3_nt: TGTGCCAGCAGCGTTTCGGGGGAGCCTACCTACGAGCAGTACTTC
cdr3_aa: CASSVSGEPTYEQYF

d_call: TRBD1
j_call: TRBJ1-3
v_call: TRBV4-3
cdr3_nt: TGCGCCAGCAGCCCCGGGACAGGGGGGAGGGCTGGAAACACCATATATTTT
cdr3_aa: CASSPGTGGRAGNTIYF

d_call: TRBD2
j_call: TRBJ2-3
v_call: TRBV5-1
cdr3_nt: TGCGCCAGCAGCTCAGGGACTAGCGAGTTCACAGATACGCAGTATTTT
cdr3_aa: CASSSGTSEFTDTQYF

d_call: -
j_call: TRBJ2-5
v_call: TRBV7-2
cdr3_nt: TGTGCCAGCAGCCCTGAGGGGGGGGGAGAGACGGCCCAGTACTTC
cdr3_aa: CASSPEGGGETAQYF

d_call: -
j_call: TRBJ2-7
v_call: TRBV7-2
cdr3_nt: TGTGCCAGCAGCTTAGGGGGCGGGGCCTACGAGCAGTACTTC
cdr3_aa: CASSLGGGAYEQYF

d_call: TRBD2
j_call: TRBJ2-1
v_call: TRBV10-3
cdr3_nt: TGTGCCATCAGTGAGTCACTAGCGGGATGGTACAATGAGCAGTTCTTC
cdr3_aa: CAISESLAGWYNEQFF

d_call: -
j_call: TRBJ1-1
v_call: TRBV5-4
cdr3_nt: TGTGCCAGCAGCCAAGAACTCACAGCAAACACTGAAGCTTTCTTT
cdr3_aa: CASSQELTANTEAFF

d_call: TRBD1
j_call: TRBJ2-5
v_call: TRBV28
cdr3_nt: TGTGCCAGCAGTCCCCGACAGGGGCAGTACCAAGAGACCCAGTACTTC
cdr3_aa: CASSPRQGQYQETQYF

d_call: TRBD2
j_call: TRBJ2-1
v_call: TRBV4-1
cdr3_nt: TGCGCCAGCAGCAAGGGTAGCGGGGGGGGGAACAATGAGCAGTTCTTC
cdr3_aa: CASSKGSGGGNNEQFF

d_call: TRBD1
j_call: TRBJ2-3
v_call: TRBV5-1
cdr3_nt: TGCGCCAGCAGCCAATATGGACAGGGGGCAGATACGCAGTATTTT
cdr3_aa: CASSQYGQGADTQYF

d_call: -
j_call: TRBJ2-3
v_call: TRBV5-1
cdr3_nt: TGCGCCAGCAGCTTGGCCGGGACTAGCACAGATACGCAGTATTTT
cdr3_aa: CASSLAGTSTDTQYF

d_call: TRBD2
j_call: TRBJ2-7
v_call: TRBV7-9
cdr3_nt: TGTGCCAGCAGCTTGGTGACTAGCGGGGCTAGGGAGCAGTACTTC
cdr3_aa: CASSLVTSGAREQYF

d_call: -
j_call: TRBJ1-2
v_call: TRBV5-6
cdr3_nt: TGTGCCAGCAGCTTGGGGCAATTGCACGGCTACACCTTC
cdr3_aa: CASSLGQLHGYTF

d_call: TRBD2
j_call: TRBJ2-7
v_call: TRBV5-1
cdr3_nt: TGCGCCAGCAGCTTGGGACTAGCGGCAAATCCCCTCTACGAGCAGTACTTC
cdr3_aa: CASSLGLAANPLYEQYF

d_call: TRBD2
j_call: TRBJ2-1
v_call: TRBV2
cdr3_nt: TGTGCCAGCAGCTTCGGGACTAGCGGTTACAATGAGCAGTTCTTC
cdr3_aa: CASSFGTSGYNEQFF

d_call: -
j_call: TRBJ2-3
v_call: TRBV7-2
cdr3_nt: TGTGCCAGCAGCTCCGGGCCCCCAGGGCGGGATACGCAGTATTTT
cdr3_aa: CASSSGPPGRDTQYF

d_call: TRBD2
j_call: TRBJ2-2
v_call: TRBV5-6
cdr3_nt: TGTGCCAGCAGCTCGGGACTAGCGGGAGAGCGTTACACCGGGGAGCTGTTTTTT
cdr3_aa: CASSSGLAGERYTGELFF

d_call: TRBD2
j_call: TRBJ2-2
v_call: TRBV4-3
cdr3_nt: TGCGCCAGCACCCCGGCGGGAGGGAGCACCGGGGAGCTGTTTTTT
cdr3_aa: CASTPAGGSTGELFF

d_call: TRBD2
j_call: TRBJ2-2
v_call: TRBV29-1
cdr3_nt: TGCAGCGTTGGGGCTAGCGGGAGTAACGGGGAGCTGTTTTTT
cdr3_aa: CSVGASGSNGELFF

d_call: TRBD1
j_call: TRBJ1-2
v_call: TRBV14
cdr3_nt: TGTGCCAGCAGCCAAGTGACAGGGGCGGGAGGCTACACCTTC
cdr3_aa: CASSQVTGAGGYTF

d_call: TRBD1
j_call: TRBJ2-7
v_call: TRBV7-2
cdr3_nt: TGTGCCAGCAGCTTAGGATCTCTCGGACAGGGGAAATCCTACGAGCAGTACTTC
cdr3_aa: CASSLGSLGQGKSYEQYF

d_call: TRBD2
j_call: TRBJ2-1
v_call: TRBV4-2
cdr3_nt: TGTGCCAGCAGCCAGAAGGGACTAGCGGACTACAATGAGCAGTTCTTC
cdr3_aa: CASSQKGLADYNEQFF

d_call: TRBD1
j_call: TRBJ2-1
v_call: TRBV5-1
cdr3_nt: TGCGCCAGCAGCCTATCGACAGGGGGGATCAATGAGCAGTTCTTC
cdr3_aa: CASSLSTGGINEQFF

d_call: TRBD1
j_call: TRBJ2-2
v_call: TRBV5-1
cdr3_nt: TGCGCCAGCAGCTTGGCCCGGGACAGGGGAGGAATTACCGGGGAGCTGTTTTTT
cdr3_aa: CASSLARDRGGITGELFF

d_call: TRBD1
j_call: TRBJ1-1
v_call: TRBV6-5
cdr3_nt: TGTGCCAGCAGTTACCAGGCCGAGGGGGCCACTGAAGCTTTCTTT
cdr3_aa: CASSYQAEGATEAFF

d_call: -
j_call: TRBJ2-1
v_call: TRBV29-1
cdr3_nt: TGCAGCGTTGAATCGCGGGAAGGGAATGAGCAGTTCTTC
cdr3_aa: CSVESREGNEQFF

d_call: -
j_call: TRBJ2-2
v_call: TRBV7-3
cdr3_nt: TGTGCCAGCAGCCCCGACGGAGGCCTGGATACCGGGGAGCTGTTTTTT
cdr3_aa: CASSPDGGLDTGELFF

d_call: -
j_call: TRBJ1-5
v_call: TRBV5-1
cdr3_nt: TGCGCCAGCAGCTTGGGCGCCGATCAGCCCCAGCATTTT
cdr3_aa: CASSLGADQPQHF

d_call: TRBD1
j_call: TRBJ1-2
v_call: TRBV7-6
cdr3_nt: TGTGCCAGCAGCTCGACAGGGACCTCTGGCTACACCTTC
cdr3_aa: CASSSTGTSGYTF

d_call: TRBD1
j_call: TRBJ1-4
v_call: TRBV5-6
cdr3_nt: TGTGCCAGCAGCCCGGGACAGGGGATAAATGAAAAACTGTTTTTT
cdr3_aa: CASSPGQGINEKLFF